This T cell receptor (beta chain) was profiled in a study of CD8 T cells in Susac syndrome. TCR beta was sequenced from blood CD8+ and CD4+ T cells. The CDR3 consists of 12 residues. Germline values: CDR1 SNHLY, CDR2 FYNNEI. Trimming cost V 6 bases and J 8 bases, with 13 bases left between them. RNA totalling roughly 0.5 to 1 ug underwent reverse transcription with random hexamers. By means of immunoSEQ multiplex PCR, TCR beta CDR3 spanning 54 Vbeta and 13 Jbeta underwent amplification. TCRdb re-derived calls from the immunoSEQ multiplex PCR reads in MiXCR, one entry per CDR3 protein. The table shows about 160,000 distinct CDR3 sequences, with roughly 95% occurring only once.

The chain employs TRBV2 and TRBJ1-1, with D hard to call. The sequencing sample was made of CD4+ T cells from PBMCs. The sequence derives from a human donor with Susac syndrome. The CDR3 here is CASSPGGVEAFF. The DNA for the CDR3 is TGTGCCAGCAGCCCGGGAGGTGTCGAAGCTTTCTTT.